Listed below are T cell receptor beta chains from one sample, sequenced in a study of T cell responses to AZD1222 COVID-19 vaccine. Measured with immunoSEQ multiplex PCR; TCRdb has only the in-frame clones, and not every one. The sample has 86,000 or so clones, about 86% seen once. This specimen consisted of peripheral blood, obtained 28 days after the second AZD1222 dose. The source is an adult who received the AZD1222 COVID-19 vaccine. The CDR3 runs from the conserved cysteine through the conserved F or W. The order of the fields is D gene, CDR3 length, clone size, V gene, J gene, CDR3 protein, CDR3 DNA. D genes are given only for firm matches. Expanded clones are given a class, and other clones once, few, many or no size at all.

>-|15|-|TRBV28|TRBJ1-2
CASSTLEGSGYGYTF
TGTGCCAGCTCCACCCTTGAGGGAAGCGGCTATGGCTACACCTTC
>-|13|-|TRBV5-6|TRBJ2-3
CASSLWGTDTQYF
TGTGCCAGCAGCTTGTGGGGCACAGATACGCAGTATTTT
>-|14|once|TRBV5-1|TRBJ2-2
CASLQAPNTGELFF
TGCGCCAGCCTCCAAGCGCCGAACACCGGGGAGCTGTTTTTT
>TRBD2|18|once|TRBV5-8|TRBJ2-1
CASSLGGTSGGNYNEQFF
TGTGCCAGCAGCTTGGGCGGGACTAGCGGGGGCAACTACAATGAGCAGTTCTTC
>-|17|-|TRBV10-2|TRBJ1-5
CASRSAGDSGGNQPQHF
TGCGCCAGCAGGTCGGCGGGGGATTCCGGGGGCAATCAGCCCCAGCATTTT
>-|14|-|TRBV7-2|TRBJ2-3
CASSFILAADTQYF
TGTGCCAGCAGCTTCATTCTCGCTGCAGATACGCAGTATTTT
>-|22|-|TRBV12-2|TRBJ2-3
CASRSPPAPNHPCGSTTDTQYF
TGTGCAAGTCGCTCCCCACCCGCTCCTAACCACCCCTGCGGGAGCACGACAGATACGCAGTATTTT
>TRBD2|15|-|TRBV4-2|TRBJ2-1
CASSRRLAGEGEQFF
TGTGCCAGCAGCCGGAGACTAGCGGGAGAAGGTGAGCAGTTCTTC
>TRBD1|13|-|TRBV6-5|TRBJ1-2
CASSRQGNYGYTF
TGTGCCAGCAGTCGACAGGGCAACTATGGCTACACCTTC
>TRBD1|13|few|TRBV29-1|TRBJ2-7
CSVGETGGYEQYF
TGCAGCGTTGGGGAGACAGGGGGATACGAGCAGTACTTC
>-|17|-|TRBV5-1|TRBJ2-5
CASSLAGAALLQETQYF
TGCGCCAGCAGCTTGGCCGGCGCGGCCCTACTACAAGAGACCCAGTACTTC
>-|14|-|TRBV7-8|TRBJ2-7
CASSPGRITYEQYF
TGTGCCAGCAGCCCTGGACGGATCACCTACGAGCAGTACTTC
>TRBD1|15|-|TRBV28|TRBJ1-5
CASTHGTAERLPQHF
TGTGCCAGCACCCACGGGACAGCTGAAAGGTTGCCCCAGCATTTT
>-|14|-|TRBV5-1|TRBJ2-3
CASSIDRNTDTQYF
TGCGCCAGCAGCATTGACAGGAACACAGATACGCAGTATTTT
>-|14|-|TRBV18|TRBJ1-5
CASLRQGENQPQHF
TGTGCCAGCCTAAGACAAGGGGAAAATCAGCCCCAGCATTTT
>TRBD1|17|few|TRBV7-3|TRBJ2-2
CASSLRAGTGGGGELFF
TGTGCCAGCAGCTTACGTGCCGGGACAGGGGGTGGCGGGGAGCTGTTTTTT
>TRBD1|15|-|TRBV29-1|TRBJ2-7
CSVESDRGISYEQYF
TGCAGCGTTGAGTCCGACAGGGGGATCTCCTACGAGCAGTACTTC
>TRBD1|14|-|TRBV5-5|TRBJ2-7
CASSLGQGAWEQYF
TGTGCCAGCAGCTTGGGGCAGGGGGCCTGGGAGCAGTACTTC
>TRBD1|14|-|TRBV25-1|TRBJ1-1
CASSPSWDRARAFF
TGTGCCAGCAGTCCTTCTTGGGACAGGGCGCGAGCTTTCTTT
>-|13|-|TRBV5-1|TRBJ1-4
CASSPGTSEKLFF
TGCGCCAGCAGCCCTGGGACTAGTGAAAAACTGTTTTTT
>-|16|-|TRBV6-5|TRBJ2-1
CASSYSGSRGEYEQFF
TGTGCCAGCAGTTACTCGGGGAGCCGCGGGGAATATGAGCAGTTCTTC